One sample yielded the 26 T cell receptor beta chains listed below, sequenced in a study of beta chain features in type 1 diabetes. The isolated RNA, all of it, was reverse transcribed, so expressed TCRB transcripts were what got sequenced. Generated by immunoSEQ multiplex PCR, the TCRdb table keeps only in-frame clones and is missing some. Here the sample spans a few hundred thousand clones, 14% being singletons. Specimen: central memory CD4+ T cells from blood. The receptors shown here come from a man aged 30 to 45 in good health.

The chain is built from TRBV19 and TRBJ1-3; D not resolved. Trimming took off 3 bases at V and 0 bases at J, with 12 bases between the two ends. Germline CDR1 is LNHDA and CDR2 is SQIVND (reference sequence). The CDR3 is made up of 16 amino acids. The CDR3: CASSIRRGNSGNTIYF. For the CDR3, the DNA is TGTGCCAGTAGTATTCGTCGCGGGAACTCTGGAAACACCATATATTTT.

The genes are TRBV2 and TRBJ2-3; D is unresolved. Trimming cost V 5 bases and J 2 bases, with 14 bases left between them. The CDR3 totals 15 residues. The germline gives CDR1 SNHLY, CDR2 FYNNEI. The CDR3 region has the DNA TGTGCCAGCAGTCCCAGCTTAATAATCACAGATACGCAGTATTTT. Translating it yields CASSPSLIITDTQYF.

The sample holds a few counts of this clone. V and J are TRBV11-2 and TRBJ1-1, with D tentatively TRBD1 (5 bases). Trimming took off 1 base at V and 5 bases at J, with 11 bases between the two ends. The length of the CDR3 is 14 residues. CDR1 is SGHAT, CDR2 FQNNGV, per germline. The CDR3 region is CASSLAFQGTEAFF. The CDR3 bases are TGTGCCAGCAGCTTAGCGTTCCAGGGTACTGAAGCTTTCTTT.

A remark on this clone: Other DNA sequences from this sample encode an identical CDR3 as well. V and J are TRBV29-1 and TRBJ2-1, with D perhaps matching TRBD1 (6 bases). Germline values: CDR1 SQVTM, CDR2 ANQGSEA. The CDR3 is made up of 14 amino acids. The V end was cut by 5 bases, the J end by 3 bases, with 14 bases between. The DNA for the CDR3 is TGCAGCGTTCCATCAGGGGTTAACTACAATGAGCAGTTCTTC. This sequence encodes CSVPSGVNYNEQFF.

This clone came up a few times. The gene calls are TRBV25-1 and TRBJ1-1, with D maybe TRBD1 (5 bases). Per the germline V gene, CDR1 is MGHDK and CDR2 is SYGVNS. The CDR3 consists of 16 residues. The V and J ends lost 3 bases and 2 bases respectively, with 16 bases between them. Here the CDR3 DNA reads TGTGCCAGCAGTGATCGCCTAACAGGACCCAACACTGAAGCTTTCTTT. This codes for CASSDRLTGPNTEAFF.

V and J are TRBV6-5 and TRBJ2-5; 8 positions match TRBD2. CDR1 MNHEY and CDR2 SVGAGI come from the germline V gene. Unmatched junction bases numbered 6, after V lost 2 bases and J lost 4 bases. This CDR3 has 15 residues. CDR3 bases: TGTGCCAGCAGTTACACGGTAGCGGGGCCAGAGACCCAGTACTTC. Translation gives CASSYTVAGPETQYF.

A few counts support this clone. CDR3 coding DNA: TGTGCCAGCAGCGTCGGGACTCTCTCCTACAATGAGCAGTTCTTC. It translates to CASSVGTLSYNEQFF. This chain uses TRBV7-2 with TRBJ2-1; weak D call: TRBD2 (6 bases). V was shortened by 5 bases and J by 0 bases, with 11 bases between the two germline ends. The CDR3 has 15 amino acids. Germline CDR1 is SGHTA and CDR2 is FQGNSA.

This clone was picked up a small number of times. The V gene is TRBV7-3, the J gene TRBJ1-2, with 7 nucleotides matching TRBD1. Germline values: CDR1 SGHTA, CDR2 FQGTGA. The CDR3 sequence is 13 residues long. V lost 2 bases and J lost 11; bases outside the gene matches: 8. The CDR3 nucleotides are TGTGCCAGCAGCTTACCAGGGGGAGGCGGGTACACCTTC. It specifies CASSLPGGGGYTF.

This clone turned up a few times. The chain joins TRBV29-1 to TRBJ2-3, with 10 bases fitting TRBD2. Trimming cost V 7 bases and J 4 bases; bases outside gene matches: 14. This CDR3 has 16 residues. CDR1 is SQVTM, CDR2 ANQGSEA, per germline. CDR3: CSDSGGSGGASDTQYF. Here the CDR3 DNA reads TGCAGCGATTCAGGGGGCAGCGGGGGGGCCTCAGATACGCAGTATTTT.

This clone was picked up many times. The chain combines TRBV12-5 with TRBJ2-7; 7 bases fit TRBD1. Germline CDR1 reads LGHNT; CDR2 reads FRNRAP. The CDR3 loop spans 12 amino acids. V shed 8 bases, J shed 7 bases, and the junction held 8 bases outside the gene matches. CDR3 region: CASREGAGEQYV. The CDR3 nucleotides are TGTGCTAGTCGCGAGGGGGCAGGGGAGCAGTACGTC.

This sequence joins TRBV2 and TRBJ2-5, with a possible D match to TRBD2 (6 bases). V lost 7 bases, J lost 1 base, and 16 bases lay in between. The CDR3 has 15 amino acids. Germline loops: CDR1 SNHLY, CDR2 FYNNEI. Here the CDR3 reads CASTNSLGGQETQYF. For the CDR3, the DNA is TGTGCCAGCACCAATTCCCTCGGGGGCCAAGAGACCCAGTACTTC.

The rearrangement links TRBV28 to TRBJ2-3; D uncertain. The CDR3 runs 13 residues. Germline assignment: CDR1 MDHEN and CDR2 SYDVKM. V lost 6 bases to trimming and J lost 4 bases, with 11 bases between them. The CDR3 DNA reads TGTGCCAGCAGAAGTTCATCCGCAGATACGCAGTATTTT. Translation: CASRSSSADTQYF.

The table lists this clone with many counts. The chain joins TRBV5-4 to TRBJ2-6; D gene ambiguous. Germline CDR1 is SGHNT and CDR2 is YYREEE (reference sequence). Between the trimmed V and J ends, which lost 2 bases and 3 bases, there was a span of 3 bases. CDR3 size: 13 residues. The CDR3 here is CASSLVGANVLTF. DNA of the CDR3: TGTGCCAGCAGCTTAGTTGGGGCCAACGTCCTGACTTTC.

This clone appeared a single time. This rearrangement joins TRBV6-5 to TRBJ2-7; no reliable D call. V was trimmed by 5 bases and J by 3 bases, leaving 17 bases between them. This CDR3 contains 15 residues. Germline V gene sequence: CDR1 MNHEY, CDR2 SVGAGI. The CDR3 coding sequence is TGTGCCAGCAGTAGAATCCCCGGGCACAACTACGAGCAGTACTTC. Protein sequence: CASSRIPGHNYEQYF.

About this clone itself: A read error may account for a junction end that differs from germline. This rearrangement joins TRBV7-8 to TRBJ1-5, with no clear D. The CDR3 totals 15 residues. Germline CDR1 SGHVS, CDR2 FQNEAQ. CDR3 coding DNA: TGTGCCAGCAGCCCAGGCCCTGGTAGCCATCAGCCCCAGCATTTT. Translating gives CASSPGPGSHQPQHF. Together with reference TRBV7-8 and TRBJ1-5, the CDR3 gives the full variable domain: GAGVSQSPRYKVAKRGQDVALRCDPISGHVSLFWYQQALGQGPEFLTYFQNEAQLDKSGLPSDRFFAERPEGSVSTLKIQRTQQEDSAVYLCASSPGPGSHQPQHFGDGTRLSIL.

This clone was picked up a small number of times. The genes are TRBV11-2 and TRBJ2-2, with 8 bases that match TRBD1. CDR3 length equals 14 residues. J was trimmed by 7 bases and V by 4 bases; bases with no gene match: 5. CDR1 is SGHAT, CDR2 FQNNGV, per germline. Written as DNA, the CDR3 is TGTGCCAGCAGCTCAGGGGGCGTAGGCGGGGAGCTGTTTTTT. Translating it yields CASSSGGVGGELFF.

The gene calls are TRBV5-1 and TRBJ2-5; 12 bases match TRBD2. V was clipped by 3 bases and J by 5 bases; unmatched bases: 2. The CDR3 covers 14 residues. Germline V gives CDR1 SGHRS, CDR2 YFSETQ. The CDR3 protein is CASSSGLAGETQYF. CDR3 DNA: TGCGCCAGCAGCTCCGGACTAGCGGGGGAGACCCAGTACTTC.

Of note for this clone: It is likely a read error: a sequence one base away is far more abundant. CDR3: CSVLRGREGGYTF. The CDR3 DNA reads TGCAGCGTCCTCCGGGGCAGGGAGGGTGGCTACACCTTC. V usage is TRBV29-1 and J usage is TRBJ1-2, with D possibly matching TRBD1 (5 bases). The CDR3 covers 13 residues. Germline CDR1 and CDR2: SQVTM and ANQGSEA. V was clipped by 6 bases and J by 7 bases, with 18 bases between them.

In this sample, this clone turned up a few times. The V and J genes are TRBV14 and TRBJ1-4; D gene ambiguous. V was cut by 0 bases and J by 6 bases, with 14 bases left in between. CDR1 is SGHDN and CDR2 is FVKESK in the germline V gene. There are 16 residues in the CDR3. The CDR3 is CASSQEPSYNYEKLFF. The CDR3, as DNA: TGTGCCAGCAGCCAAGAGCCCTCCTACAATTATGAAAAACTGTTTTTT.

This clone appeared a few times. The chain joins TRBV6-1 to TRBJ2-1, with TRBD2 as a possible D gene (6 bases). This CDR3 contains 15 residues. The V gene lost 4 bases and the J gene lost 0 bases, with 10 bases spanning the gap. Germline V gene lookup returns CDR1 MNHNS and CDR2 SASEGT. CDR3 loop: CASSGGANSYNEQFF. The CDR3 nucleotides are TGTGCCAGCAGTGGCGGGGCTAACTCCTACAATGAGCAGTTCTTC.

This clone was seen many times. CDR3 nucleotide sequence: TGTGCCACCTCCGGCACAGATACGCAGTATTTT. Translation gives CATSGTDTQYF. The genes are TRBV10-3 and TRBJ2-3; no reliable D call. V was clipped by 10 bases and J by 1 base, with 6 bases between them. This CDR3 region has 11 residues. Germline-derived CDR1 and CDR2 are ENHRY and SYGVKD.

The chain uses TRBV5-6 and TRBJ2-3, with D maybe TRBD2 (7 bases). The CDR3 is 15 residues long. Germline V gives CDR1 SGHDT, CDR2 YYEEEE. The ends were cut back, 2 bases at V and 4 bases at J, with 14 bases in the middle. CDR3 amino acids: CASSFFAGGPDTQYF. Here the CDR3 DNA reads TGTGCCAGCAGCTTCTTTGCCGGGGGGCCAGATACGCAGTATTTT. The full variable domain, in which reference TRBV5-6 and TRBJ2-3 provide the parts outside the CDR3, is DAGVTQSPTHLIKTRGQQVTLRCSPKSGHDTVSWYQQALGQGPQFIFQYYEEEERQRGNFPDRFSGHQFPNYSSELNVNALLLGDSALYLCASSFFAGGPDTQYFGPGTRLTVL.

This clone showed up just a few times. This sequence joins TRBV4-3 and TRBJ2-3; perhaps D is TRBD1 or TRBD2 (5 bases each). CDR3 length equals 15 residues. Looked up from germline, CDR1 is LGHNA and CDR2 is YSLEER. Trimming stripped 2 bases from V and 6 bases from J, with 15 bases between. The CDR3 DNA reads TGCGCCAGCAGCCAAAAGATTCGGGGCATGGATACGCAGTATTTT. As protein: CASSQKIRGMDTQYF.

V is TRBV4-1 and J is TRBJ1-3; D unclear. The CDR3 is 14 residues long. CDR1 is MGHRA, CDR2 YSYEKL, per germline. V gave up 0 bases and J gave up 0 bases, with 3 bases separating them. The CDR3 reads CASSQEPSGNTIYF. In DNA, the CDR3 is TGCGCCAGCAGCCAAGAACCCTCTGGAAACACCATATATTTT.

This chain connects TRBV6-1 to TRBJ2-7; D perhaps matches TRBD1 (7 bases). V was clipped by 3 bases and J by 4 bases, with 16 bases between them. This CDR3 has 15 residues. The germline gives CDR1 MNHNS, CDR2 SASEGT. CDR3 in DNA: TGTGCCAGCAGTGACTTCGGCAGGGGGAGGTACGAGCAGTACGTC. Translating gives CASSDFGRGRYEQYV.

The chain employs TRBV9 and TRBJ2-3; TRBD2 might be the D (6 bases). The CDR3 is made up of 14 amino acids. Trimming shortened V by 4 bases and J by 6 bases, and 15 bases separated the two germline ends. Germline V gives CDR1 SGDLS, CDR2 YYNGEE. The CDR3 nucleotides are TGTGCCAGCAGCACGTTGACTAGTATCGATACGCAGTATTTT. Encoded protein: CASSTLTSIDTQYF.